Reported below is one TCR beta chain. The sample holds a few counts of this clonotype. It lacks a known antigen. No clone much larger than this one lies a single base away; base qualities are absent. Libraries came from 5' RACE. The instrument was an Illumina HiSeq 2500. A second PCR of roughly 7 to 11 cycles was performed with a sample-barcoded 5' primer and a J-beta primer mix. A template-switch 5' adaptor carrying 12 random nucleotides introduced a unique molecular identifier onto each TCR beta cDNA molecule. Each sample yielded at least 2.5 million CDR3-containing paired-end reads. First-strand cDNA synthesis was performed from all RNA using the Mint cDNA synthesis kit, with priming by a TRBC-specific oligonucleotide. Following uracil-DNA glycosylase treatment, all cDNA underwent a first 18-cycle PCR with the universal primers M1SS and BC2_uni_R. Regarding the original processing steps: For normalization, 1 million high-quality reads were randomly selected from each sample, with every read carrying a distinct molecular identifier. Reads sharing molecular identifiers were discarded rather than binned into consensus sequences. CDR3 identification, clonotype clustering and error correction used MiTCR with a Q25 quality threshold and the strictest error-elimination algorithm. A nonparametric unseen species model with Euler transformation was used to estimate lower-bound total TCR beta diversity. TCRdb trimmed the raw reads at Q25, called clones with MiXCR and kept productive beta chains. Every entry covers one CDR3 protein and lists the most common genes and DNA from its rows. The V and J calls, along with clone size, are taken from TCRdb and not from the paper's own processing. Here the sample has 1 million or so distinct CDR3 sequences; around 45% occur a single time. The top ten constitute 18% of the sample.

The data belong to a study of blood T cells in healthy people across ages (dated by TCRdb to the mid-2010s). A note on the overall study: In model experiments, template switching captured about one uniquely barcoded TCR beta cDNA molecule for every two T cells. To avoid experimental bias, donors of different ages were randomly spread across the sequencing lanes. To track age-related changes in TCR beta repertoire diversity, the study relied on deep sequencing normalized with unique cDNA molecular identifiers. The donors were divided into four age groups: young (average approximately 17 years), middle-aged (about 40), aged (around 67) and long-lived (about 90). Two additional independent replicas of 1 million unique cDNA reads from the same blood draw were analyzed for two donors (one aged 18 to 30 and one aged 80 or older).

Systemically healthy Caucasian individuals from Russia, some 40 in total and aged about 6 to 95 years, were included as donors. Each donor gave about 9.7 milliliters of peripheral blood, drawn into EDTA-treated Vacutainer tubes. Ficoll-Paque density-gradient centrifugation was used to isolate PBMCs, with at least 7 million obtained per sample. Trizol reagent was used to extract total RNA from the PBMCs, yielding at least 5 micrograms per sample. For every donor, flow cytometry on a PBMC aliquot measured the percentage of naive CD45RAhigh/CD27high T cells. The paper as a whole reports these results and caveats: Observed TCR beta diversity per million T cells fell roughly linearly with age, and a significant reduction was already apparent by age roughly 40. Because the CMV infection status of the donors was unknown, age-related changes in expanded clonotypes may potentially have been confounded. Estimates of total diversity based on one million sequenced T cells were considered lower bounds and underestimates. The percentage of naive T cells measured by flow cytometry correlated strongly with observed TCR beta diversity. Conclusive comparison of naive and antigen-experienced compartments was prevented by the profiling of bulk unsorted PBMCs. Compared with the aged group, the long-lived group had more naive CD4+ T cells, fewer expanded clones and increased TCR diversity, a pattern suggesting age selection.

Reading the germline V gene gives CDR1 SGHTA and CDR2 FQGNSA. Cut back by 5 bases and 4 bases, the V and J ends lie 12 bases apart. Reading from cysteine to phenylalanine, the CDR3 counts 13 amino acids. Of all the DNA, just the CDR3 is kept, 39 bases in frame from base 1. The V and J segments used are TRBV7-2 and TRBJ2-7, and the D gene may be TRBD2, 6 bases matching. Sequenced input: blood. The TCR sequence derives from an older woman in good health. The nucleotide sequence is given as TGTGCCAGCAGCCAAAGTGGGGGGTACGAGCAGTACTTC. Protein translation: CASSQSGGYEQYF. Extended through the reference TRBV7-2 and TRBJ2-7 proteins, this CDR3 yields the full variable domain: GAGVSQSPSNKVTEKGKDVELRCDPISGHTALYWYRQSLGQGLEFLIYFQGNSAPDKSGLPSDRFSAERTGGSVSTLTIQRTQQEDSAVYLCASSQSGGYEQYFGPGTRLTVT.